These 6 T cell receptor beta chains originate from one sample sequenced in a study of technical replicates of blood from four donors. Repertoires were generated with immunoSEQ multiplex PCR, while TCRdb's copy carries only in-frame clones and drops some. This sample yields about 15,000 clones, of which 86% are seen a single time; 9.5% to 15% belongs to the top ten. The sequenced material came from PBMCs. These TCRs come from a human donor in good health.

This chain uses TRBV2 with TRBJ2-7; TRBD1 agrees at 8 bases. The CDR3 has 14 residues. J lost 2 bases, V lost 5 bases, and 5 bases had no gene match. Germline V gene lookup returns CDR1 SNHLY and CDR2 FYNNEI. This CDR3 reads CASSTQGVAYEQYF. The CDR3 DNA follows: TGTGCCAGCAGTACACAGGGGGTCGCCTACGAGCAGTACTTC.

V gene TRBV2 combines with J gene TRBJ2-1; 7 bases align to TRBD2. The CDR3 has 14 residues. Germline CDR1 reads SNHLY; CDR2 reads FYNNEI. V trimming: 7 bases; J trimming: 1 base; junction bases outside the gene matches: 4. The CDR3, as DNA: TGTGCCAGCACGCGGGAGTCTTCCTACAATGAGCAGTTCTTC. This encodes CASTRESSYNEQFF.

The V gene is TRBV2, the J gene TRBJ2-1, with a possible D match to TRBD1 (6 bases). Germline V lookup: CDR1 SNHLY, CDR2 FYNNEI. V was cut by 4 bases and J by 6 bases, with 22 bases left in between. This CDR3 is built from 17 residues. CDR3: CASSVPPTGNRANEQFF. The CDR3 nucleotides read TGTGCCAGCAGTGTACCCCCCACGGGAAACAGGGCCAATGAGCAGTTCTTC.

The chain combines TRBV10-3 with TRBJ2-1; 8 nucleotides agree with TRBD2. Trimming cost V 7 bases and J 9 bases; bases outside gene matches: 14. The germline gives CDR1 ENHRY, CDR2 SYGVKD. The CDR3 loop spans 15 amino acids. The CDR3 DNA reads TGTGCCATCACGTCCGCGGGAGCGGGGGATCGTGAGCAGTTCTTC. It translates to CAITSAGAGDREQFF.

V gene TRBV28 combines with J gene TRBJ2-5, with TRBD1 matching 9 bases. The germline CDR1 and CDR2 sequences are MDHEN and SYDVKM. The CDR3 runs to 16 residues. V shed 5 bases and J 4 bases; nucleotides not matched to a gene: 11. CDR3 in amino acids: CASSGLWDRVRETQYF. CDR3 nucleotides: TGTGCCAGCAGTGGGCTATGGGACAGGGTTAGAGAGACCCAGTACTTC.

The chain has TRBV28 and TRBJ2-7; 12 positions match TRBD1. The CDR3 spans 16 residues. V trimming: 4 bases; J trimming: 5 bases; junction bases outside the gene matches: 9. Looked up from germline, CDR1 is MDHEN and CDR2 is SYDVKM. This chain's CDR3 is CASSSRGTGGQDEQYF. Here the CDR3 DNA reads TGTGCCAGCAGTTCGCGAGGGACAGGGGGCCAGGACGAGCAGTACTTC. Using reference TRBV28 and TRBJ2-7 for the parts outside the CDR3, the full variable domain is DVKVTQSSRYLVKRTGEKVFLECVQDMDHENMFWYRQDPGLGLRLIYFSYDVKMKEKGDIPEGYSVSREKKERFSLILESASTNQTSMYLCASSSRGTGGQDEQYFGPGTRLTVT.